The subject of this entry is one T cell receptor (beta chain). Antigen: not known. The CDR3 has 17 residues. Trimming shortened V by 2 bases and J by 1 base, and 17 bases separated the two germline ends. Looked up from germline, CDR1 is MNHNS and CDR2 is SASEGT. This sample was taken from a study of T cell responses to AZD1222 COVID-19 vaccine. Overall study results and limits: Spike-specific TCR depth and breadth grew after two AZD1222 doses. Among the donors, most were white British and more were female, and clonal diversity was possibly underestimated. Close to half of spike-specific TCRs reportedly recognize unmutated variant regions. Baseline antibody screening turned up just six seropositive AZD1222 recipients.

Here immunoSEQ multiplex PCR was the method, and the copy in TCRdb shows in-frame clones only, minus some. Among 170,000 or so clones listed, just under 95% were seen once. The chain carries TRBV6-1 and TRBJ1-1, with unresolved D. The TCR originated in an adult who received the MenACWY meningococcal vaccine as a control. The source was peripheral blood, collected 28 days after the second dose of the MenACWY control vaccine. CDR3 bases: TGTGCCAGCAGTGAACGGGATATGAAGTTATCGAACACTGAAGCTTTCTTT. Translation gives CASSERDMKLSNTEAFF.